The entry below gives a single TCR beta chain sequence along with its context. TCRdb itself ran the reads through MiXCR, one entry per CDR3 protein. The profile shows about 680,000 distinct CDR3 sequences, 24% of them singletons. The source of the sample is a study of T cell repertoires in cytomegalovirus infection. Germline V CDR1 and CDR2: LNHNV, YYDKDF (reference sequence). Trimming removed 0 bases from V and 1 base from J, with 3 bases in between. This CDR3 region has 13 residues. The sequencing sample was made of CD8+ T cells from PBMCs. The source is a human donor in good health (CMV status not recorded). Some clones in this sample may be carry-over from other donors' samples. The J gene is TRBJ2-5, the V gene TRBV15; no clear D gene. The DNA for the CDR3 is TGTGCCACCAGCAGAGAACCCCAAGAGACCCAGTACTTC. Translating it yields CATSREPQETQYF.